This T cell receptor (beta chain) is drawn from a study of T cells in Graves' hyperthyroidism and ophthalmopathy. Background on the study: Before any treatment, at initial diagnosis, peripheral blood was collected. Broader study findings: In blood, most of the thyroid clonotypes expanded above 0.001 were also present.

Using RNA transcripts as the source, TCR beta CDR3 regions were amplified. HTBI primers were used for first-round RT-PCR of the TCR CDR3. Via MiXCR, TCRdb re-called the multiplex PCR reads, giving one row per CDR3 protein. The table shows 650,000 to 850,000 distinct CDR3 sequences, with about 17% occurring only once. This clonotype occurred many times. Its antigen remains unidentified. V dropped 8 bases and J dropped 1 base, with 14 bases sitting between them. Germline V gene lookup returns CDR1 GTSNPN and CDR2 SVGIG (reference sequence). The CDR3 totals 13 residues. This clonotype was obtained from a woman between 50 and 59 years old with Graves' hyperthyroidism that later progressed to Graves' ophthalmopathy. The sequenced material came from blood. J is TRBJ1-1 and V is TRBV30; unclear D gene. The CDR3 region is CARQLQQNTEAFF. CDR3 sequence (DNA): TGTGCCCGCCAGCTACAACAGAACACTGAAGCTTTCTTT.